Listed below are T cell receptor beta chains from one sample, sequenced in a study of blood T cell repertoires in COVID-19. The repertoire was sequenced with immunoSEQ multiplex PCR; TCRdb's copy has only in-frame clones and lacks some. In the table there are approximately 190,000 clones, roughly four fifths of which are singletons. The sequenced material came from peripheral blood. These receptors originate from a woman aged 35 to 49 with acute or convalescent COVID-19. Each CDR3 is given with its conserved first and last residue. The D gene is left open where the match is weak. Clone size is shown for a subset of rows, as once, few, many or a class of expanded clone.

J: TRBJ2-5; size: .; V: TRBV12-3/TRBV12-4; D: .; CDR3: CASNSRQEETQYF; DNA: TGTGCCAGCAACTCCAGGCAGGAAGAGACCCAGTACTTC
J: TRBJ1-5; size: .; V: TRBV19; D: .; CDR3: CASSPTPHTQGFEQPQHF; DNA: TGTGCCAGTAGTCCCACCCCGCACACACAGGGATTTGAGCAGCCCCAGCATTTT
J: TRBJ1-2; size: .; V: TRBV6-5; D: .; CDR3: CASTGGVSGYTF; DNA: TGTGCCAGCACGGGGGGCGTGAGTGGCTACACCTTC
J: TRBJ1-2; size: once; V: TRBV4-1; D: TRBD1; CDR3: CASSQGGTGGRYGYTF; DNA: TGCGCCAGCAGCCAAGGCGGGACAGGGGGTCGGTATGGCTACACCTTC
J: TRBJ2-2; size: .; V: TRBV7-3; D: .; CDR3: CASSSGGELFF; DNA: TGTGCCAGCAGCTCCGGCGGGGAGCTGTTTTTT
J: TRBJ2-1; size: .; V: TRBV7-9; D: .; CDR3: CASSPRGAGQYNEQFF; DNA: TGTGCCAGCAGCCCGAGGGGAGCGGGACAATACAATGAGCAGTTCTTC
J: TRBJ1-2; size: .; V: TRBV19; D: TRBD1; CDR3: CASSILTSRGNEGYTF; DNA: TGTGCCAGTAGTATTCTCACCTCCAGGGGGAACGAGGGCTACACCTTC
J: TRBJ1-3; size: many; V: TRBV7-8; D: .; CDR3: CASSLGQRGNTIYF; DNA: TGTGCCAGCAGCTTGGGTCAGCGCGGAAACACCATATATTTT
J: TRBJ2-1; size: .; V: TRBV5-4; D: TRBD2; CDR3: CASRPGLAGDNEQFF; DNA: TGTGCCAGCAGACCCGGACTAGCGGGAGACAATGAGCAGTTCTTC
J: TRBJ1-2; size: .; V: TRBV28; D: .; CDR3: CASRPGQSYGYTF; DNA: TGTGCCAGCAGGCCCGGACAGTCATATGGCTACACCTTC
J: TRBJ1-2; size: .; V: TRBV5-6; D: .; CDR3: CASSAGREYYGYTF; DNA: TGTGCCAGCAGCGCGGGACGGGAGTACTATGGCTACACCTTC
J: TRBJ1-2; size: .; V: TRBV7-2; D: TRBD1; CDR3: CASSLAGGSLYGYTF; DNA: TGTGCCAGCAGCTTAGCAGGGGGCTCCCTCTATGGCTACACCTTC
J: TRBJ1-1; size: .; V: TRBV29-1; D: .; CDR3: CSVRTQNTEAFF; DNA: TGCAGCGTAAGGACACAAAACACTGAAGCTTTCTTT
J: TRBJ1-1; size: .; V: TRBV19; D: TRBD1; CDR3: CATTGGYTEAFF; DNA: TGTGCCACCACAGGGGGCTACACTGAAGCTTTCTTT
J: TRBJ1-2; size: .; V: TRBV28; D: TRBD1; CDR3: CASSRQGVNYGYTF; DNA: TGTGCCAGCAGCCGACAGGGGGTGAACTATGGCTACACCTTC
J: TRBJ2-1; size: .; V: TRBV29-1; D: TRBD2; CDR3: CSVESGRRGSYNEQFF; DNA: TGCAGCGTTGAAAGCGGGAGGCGGGGCTCCTACAATGAGCAGTTCTTC
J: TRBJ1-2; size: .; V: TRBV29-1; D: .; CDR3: CSVATRRGDYGYTF; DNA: TGCAGCGTAGCAACTAGACGGGGAGACTATGGCTACACCTTC
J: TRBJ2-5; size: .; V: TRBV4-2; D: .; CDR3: CASSQDGLQETQYF; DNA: TGTGCCAGCAGCCAAGATGGACTGCAAGAGACCCAGTACTTC
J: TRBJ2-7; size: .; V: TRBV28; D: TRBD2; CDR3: CASKPPGYSGSYEQYF; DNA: TGTGCCTCAAAACCCCCCGGATATAGCGGGAGCTACGAGCAGTACTTC
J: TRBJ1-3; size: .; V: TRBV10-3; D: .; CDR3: CAISGRDSGNTIYF; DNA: TGTGCCATCAGTGGCCGGGACTCTGGAAACACCATATATTTT
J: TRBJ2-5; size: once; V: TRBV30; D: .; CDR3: CAWNTGAETQYF; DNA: TGTGCCTGGAATACTGGGGCGGAGACCCAGTACTTC
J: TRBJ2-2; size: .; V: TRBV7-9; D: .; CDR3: CASSLVAGPGELFF; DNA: TGTGCCAGCAGCTTAGTTGCGGGGCCCGGGGAGCTGTTTTTT
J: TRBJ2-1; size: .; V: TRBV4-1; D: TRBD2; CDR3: CASSPGLQSYNEQFF; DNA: TGCGCCAGCAGCCCGGGACTACAAAGCTACAATGAGCAGTTCTTC
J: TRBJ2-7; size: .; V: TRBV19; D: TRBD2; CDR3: CASRRGGGIYEQYF; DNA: TGTGCCAGTAGACGCGGCGGGGGGATCTACGAGCAGTACTTC
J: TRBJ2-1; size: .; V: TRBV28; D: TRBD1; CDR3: CASRSDRGRVNEQFF; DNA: TGTGCCAGCAGATCGGACAGGGGGCGGGTCAATGAGCAGTTCTTC
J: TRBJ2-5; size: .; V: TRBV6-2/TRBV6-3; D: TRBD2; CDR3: CASSTTSGRSETQYF; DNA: TGTGCCAGCAGTACGACTAGCGGGAGGTCGGAGACCCAGTACTTC
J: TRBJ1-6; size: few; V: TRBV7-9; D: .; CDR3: CASSLAVGDSPLHF; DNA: TGTGCCAGCAGCTTAGCCGTAGGGGATTCACCCCTCCACTTT
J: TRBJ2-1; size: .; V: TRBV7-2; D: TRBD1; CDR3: CASTRTGVGNEQFF; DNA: TGTGCCAGCACCCGGACAGGGGTGGGCAATGAGCAGTTCTTC
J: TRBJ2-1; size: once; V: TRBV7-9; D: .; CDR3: CASSLPDGVDEQFF; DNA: TGTGCCAGCAGCTTACCCGATGGAGTGGATGAGCAGTTCTTC
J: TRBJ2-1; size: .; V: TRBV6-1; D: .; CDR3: CASSEPTAYNEQFF; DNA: TGTGCCAGCAGTGAGCCGACAGCTTACAATGAGCAGTTCTTC
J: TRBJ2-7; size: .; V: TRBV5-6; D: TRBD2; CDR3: CASSWGTSGPYEQYF; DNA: TGTGCCAGCAGCTGGGGGACTAGCGGGCCCTACGAGCAGTACTTC
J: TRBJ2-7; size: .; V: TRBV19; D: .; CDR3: CAGSFYDSRDEQYF; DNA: TGTGCCGGTAGTTTTTACGACAGTCGAGACGAGCAGTACTTC
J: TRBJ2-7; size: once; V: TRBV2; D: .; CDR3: CASSEAGQPTYEQYF; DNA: TGTGCCAGCAGTGAGGCGGGACAGCCTACCTACGAGCAGTACTTC
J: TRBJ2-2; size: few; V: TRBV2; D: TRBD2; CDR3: CASDGLAGWGTSGELFF; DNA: TGTGCCAGCGACGGACTAGCGGGATGGGGAACGAGCGGGGAGCTGTTTTTT
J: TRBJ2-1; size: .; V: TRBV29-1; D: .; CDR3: CSVDGYINSYNEQFF; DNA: TGCAGCGTTGACGGGTATATAAACTCCTACAATGAGCAGTTCTTC
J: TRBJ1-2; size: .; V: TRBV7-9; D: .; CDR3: CASSFTDRNYGYTF; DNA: TGTGCCAGCAGCTTCACGGACAGAAACTATGGCTACACCTTC
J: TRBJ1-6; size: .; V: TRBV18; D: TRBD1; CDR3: CASSSWTGPLHF; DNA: TGTGCCAGCTCATCCTGGACAGGGCCCCTCCACTTT
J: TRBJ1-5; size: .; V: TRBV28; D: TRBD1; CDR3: CASSSPGQGSYSNQPQHF; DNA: TGTGCCAGCAGTTCCCCCGGACAGGGATCGTATAGCAATCAGCCCCAGCATTTT
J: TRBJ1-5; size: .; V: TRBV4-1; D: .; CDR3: CASSQVGQVTNQPQHF; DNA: TGCGCCAGCAGCCAAGTGGGCCAGGTCACGAATCAGCCCCAGCATTTT
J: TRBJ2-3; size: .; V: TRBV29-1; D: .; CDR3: CSVEVPGGTDTQYF; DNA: TGCAGCGTTGAAGTTCCAGGGGGCACAGATACGCAGTATTTT
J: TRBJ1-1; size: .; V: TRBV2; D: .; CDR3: CASNSQGAEAFF; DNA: TGTGCCAGCAACTCCCAGGGCGCTGAAGCTTTCTTT
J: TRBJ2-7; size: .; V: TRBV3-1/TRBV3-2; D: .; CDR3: CASSDEEGHRVREQYF; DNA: TGTGCCAGCAGCGACGAGGAAGGTCACAGGGTTCGCGAGCAGTACTTC
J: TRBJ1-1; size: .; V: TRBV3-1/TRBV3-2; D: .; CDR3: CASSYGTIHAFF; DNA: TGTGCCAGCAGCTACGGGACAATCCACGCTTTCTTT
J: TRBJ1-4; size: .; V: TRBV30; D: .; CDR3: CALVPVGGEKLFF; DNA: TGTGCCCTCGTCCCCGTGGGGGGTGAAAAACTGTTTTTT